This T cell receptor (beta chain) was retrieved from a study of CD8 T cells in Susac syndrome. Deletions cut 3 bases from V and 0 bases from J, with 2 bases between. The CDR3 has 13 amino acids. Reverse transcription of roughly 0.5 to 1 ug RNA was carried out with random hexamers. In TCRdb, the immunoSEQ multiplex PCR reads were re-called with MiXCR into one record per CDR3 protein. The sample has more than 130,000 distinct CDR3 sequences; over 85% are singletons. TCR beta sequences were obtained from blood CD8+ and CD4+ T cells. The material sequenced was CD8+ T cells from PBMCs. The clonotype comes from a human donor in good health. V is TRBV12-3 or TRBV12-4 and J is TRBJ2-2; D is uncertain. The CDR3 loop reads CASSLANTGELFF. CDR3 coding DNA: TGTGCCAGCAGTTTGGCGAACACCGGGGAGCTGTTTTTT.